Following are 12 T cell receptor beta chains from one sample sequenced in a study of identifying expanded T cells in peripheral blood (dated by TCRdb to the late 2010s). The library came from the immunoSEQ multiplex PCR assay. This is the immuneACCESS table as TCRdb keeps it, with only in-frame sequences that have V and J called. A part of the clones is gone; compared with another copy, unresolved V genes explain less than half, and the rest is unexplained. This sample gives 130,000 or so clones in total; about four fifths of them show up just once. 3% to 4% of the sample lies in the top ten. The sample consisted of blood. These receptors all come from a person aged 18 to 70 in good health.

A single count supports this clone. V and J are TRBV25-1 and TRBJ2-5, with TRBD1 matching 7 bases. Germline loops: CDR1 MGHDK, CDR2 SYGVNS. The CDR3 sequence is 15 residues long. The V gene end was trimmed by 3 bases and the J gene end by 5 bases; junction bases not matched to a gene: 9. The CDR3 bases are TGTGCCAGCAGTGATAAAAGGACAGGTCCGGAGACCCAGTACTTC. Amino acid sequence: CASSDKRTGPETQYF.

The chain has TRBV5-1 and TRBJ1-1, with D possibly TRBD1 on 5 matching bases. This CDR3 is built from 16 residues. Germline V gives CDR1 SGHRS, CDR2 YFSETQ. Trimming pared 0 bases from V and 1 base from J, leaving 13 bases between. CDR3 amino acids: CASSLGIGAWNTEAFF. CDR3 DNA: TGCGCCAGCAGCTTGGGGATCGGGGCGTGGAACACTGAAGCTTTCTTT.

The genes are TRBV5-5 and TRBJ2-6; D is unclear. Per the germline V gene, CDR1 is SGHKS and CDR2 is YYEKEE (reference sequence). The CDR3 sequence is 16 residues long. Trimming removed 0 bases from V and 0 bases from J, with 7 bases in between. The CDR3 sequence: CASSLGGTSGANVLTF. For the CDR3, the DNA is TGTGCCAGCAGCTTGGGAGGCACCTCTGGGGCCAACGTCCTGACTTTC.

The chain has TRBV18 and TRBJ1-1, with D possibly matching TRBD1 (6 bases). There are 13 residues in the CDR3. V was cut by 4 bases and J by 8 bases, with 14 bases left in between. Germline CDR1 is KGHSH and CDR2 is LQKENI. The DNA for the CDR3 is TGTGCCAGCTCACGGGGGGACACTCGGGAAGCTTTCTTT. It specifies CASSRGDTREAFF.

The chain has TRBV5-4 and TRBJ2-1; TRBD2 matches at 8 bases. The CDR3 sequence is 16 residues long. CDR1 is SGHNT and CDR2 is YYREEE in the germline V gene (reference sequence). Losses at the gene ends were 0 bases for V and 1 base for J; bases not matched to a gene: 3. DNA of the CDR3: TGTGCCAGCAGCTTGGAAGGACTAGCTTCCTACAATGAGCAGTTCTTC. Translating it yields CASSLEGLASYNEQFF.

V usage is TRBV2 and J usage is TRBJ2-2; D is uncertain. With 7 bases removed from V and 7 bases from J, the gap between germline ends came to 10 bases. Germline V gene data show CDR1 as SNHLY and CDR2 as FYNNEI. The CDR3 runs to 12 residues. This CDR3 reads CASTGSGGELFF. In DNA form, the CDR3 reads TGTGCCAGCACAGGATCGGGCGGGGAGCTGTTTTTT.

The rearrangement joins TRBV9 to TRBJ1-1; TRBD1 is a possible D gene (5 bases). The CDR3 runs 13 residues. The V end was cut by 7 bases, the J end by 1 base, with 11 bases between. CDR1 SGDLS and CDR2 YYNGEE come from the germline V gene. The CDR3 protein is CASGTDQNTEAFF. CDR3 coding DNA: TGTGCCAGCGGGACGGATCAGAACACTGAAGCTTTCTTT.

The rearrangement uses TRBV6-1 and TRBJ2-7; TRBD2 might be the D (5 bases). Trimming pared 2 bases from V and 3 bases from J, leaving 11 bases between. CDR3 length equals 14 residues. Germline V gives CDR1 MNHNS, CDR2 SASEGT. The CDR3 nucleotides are TGTGCCAGCAGTGAATCCCCCGGACTCTACGAGCAGTACTTC. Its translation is CASSESPGLYEQYF.

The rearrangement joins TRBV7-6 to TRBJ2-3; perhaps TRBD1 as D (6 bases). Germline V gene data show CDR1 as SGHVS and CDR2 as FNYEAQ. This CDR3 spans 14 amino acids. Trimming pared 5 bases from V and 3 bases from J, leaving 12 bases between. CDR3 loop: CASSPGAPTDTQYF. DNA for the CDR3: TGTGCCAGCAGCCCAGGGGCTCCTACAGATACGCAGTATTTT.

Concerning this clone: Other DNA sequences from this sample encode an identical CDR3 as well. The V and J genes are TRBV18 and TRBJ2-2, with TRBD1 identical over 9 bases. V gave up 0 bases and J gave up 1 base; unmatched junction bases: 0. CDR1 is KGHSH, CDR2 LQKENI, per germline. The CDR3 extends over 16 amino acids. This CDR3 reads CASSPPTGGNTGELFF. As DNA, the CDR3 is TGTGCCAGCTCACCACCGACAGGGGGGAACACCGGGGAGCTGTTTTTT.

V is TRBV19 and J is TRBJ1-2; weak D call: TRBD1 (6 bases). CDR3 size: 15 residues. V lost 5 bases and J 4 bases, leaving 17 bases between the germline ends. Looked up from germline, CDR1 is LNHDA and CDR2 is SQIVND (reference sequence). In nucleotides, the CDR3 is TGTGCCAGTAGTTTTGTTGCAGGGGCTGTCTATGGCTACACCTTC. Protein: CASSFVAGAVYGYTF. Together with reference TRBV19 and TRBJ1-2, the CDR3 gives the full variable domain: DGGITQSPKYLFRKEGQNVTLSCEQNLNHDAMYWYRQDPGQGLRLIYYSQIVNDFQKGDIAEGYSVSREKKESFPLTVTSAQKNPTAFYLCASSFVAGAVYGYTFGSGTRLTVV.

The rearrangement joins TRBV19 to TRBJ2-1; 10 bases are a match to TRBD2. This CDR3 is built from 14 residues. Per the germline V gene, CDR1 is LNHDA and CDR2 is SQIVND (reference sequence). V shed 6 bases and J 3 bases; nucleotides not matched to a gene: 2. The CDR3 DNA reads TGTGCCAGTAGCGGACTAGCGGACTACAATGAGCAGTTCTTC. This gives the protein CASSGLADYNEQFF.